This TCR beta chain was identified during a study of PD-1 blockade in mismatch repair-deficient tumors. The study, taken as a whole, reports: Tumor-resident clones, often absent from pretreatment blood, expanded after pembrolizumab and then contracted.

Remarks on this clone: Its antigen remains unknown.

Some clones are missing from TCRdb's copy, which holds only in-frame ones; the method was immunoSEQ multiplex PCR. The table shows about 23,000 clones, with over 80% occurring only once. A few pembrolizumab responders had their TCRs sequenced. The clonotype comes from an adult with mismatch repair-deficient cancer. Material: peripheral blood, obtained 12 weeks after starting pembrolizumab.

DNA for the CDR3: TGTGCCAGCAGTGATGGGCGGAACAATGAGCAGTTCTTC. Amino acid sequence: CASSDGRNNEQFF. The chain couples TRBV2 to TRBJ2-1; D is uncertain. Germline assignment: CDR1 SNHLY and CDR2 FYNNEI. There are 13 residues in the CDR3. V shed 3 bases and J shed 5 bases, with 8 bases lying between them.